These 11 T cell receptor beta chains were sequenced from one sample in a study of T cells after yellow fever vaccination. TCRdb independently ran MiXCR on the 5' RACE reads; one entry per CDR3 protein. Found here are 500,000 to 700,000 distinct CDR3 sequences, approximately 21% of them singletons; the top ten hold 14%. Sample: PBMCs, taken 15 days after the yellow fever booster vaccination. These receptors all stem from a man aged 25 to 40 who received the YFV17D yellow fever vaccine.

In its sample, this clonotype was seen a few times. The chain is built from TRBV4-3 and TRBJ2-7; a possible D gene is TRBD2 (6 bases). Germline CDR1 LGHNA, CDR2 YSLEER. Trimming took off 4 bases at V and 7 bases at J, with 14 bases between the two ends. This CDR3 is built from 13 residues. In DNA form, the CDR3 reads TGCGCCAGCAGCCGCGGGGAGTTTACGGAGCAGTACTTC. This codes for CASSRGEFTEQYF.

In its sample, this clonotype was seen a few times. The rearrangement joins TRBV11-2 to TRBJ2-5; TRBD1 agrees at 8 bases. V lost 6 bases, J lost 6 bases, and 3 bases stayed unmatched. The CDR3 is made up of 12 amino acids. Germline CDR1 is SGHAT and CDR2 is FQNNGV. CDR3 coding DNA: TGTGCCAGCAGTCAGGGGGCGAAGACCCAGTACTTC. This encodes CASSQGAKTQYF.

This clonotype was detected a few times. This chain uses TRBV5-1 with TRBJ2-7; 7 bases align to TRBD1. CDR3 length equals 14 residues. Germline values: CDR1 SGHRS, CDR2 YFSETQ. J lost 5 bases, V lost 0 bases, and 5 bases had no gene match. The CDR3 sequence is CASSLVQGDHEQYF. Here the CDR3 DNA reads TGCGCCAGCAGCTTGGTGCAGGGGGACCACGAGCAGTACTTC.

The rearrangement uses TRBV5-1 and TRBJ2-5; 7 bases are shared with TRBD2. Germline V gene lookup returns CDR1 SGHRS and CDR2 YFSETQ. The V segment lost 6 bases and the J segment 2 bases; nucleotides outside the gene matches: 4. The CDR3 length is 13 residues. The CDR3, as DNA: TGCGCCAGCAAGGCGGGAGAGCAAGAGACCCAGTACTTC. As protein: CASKAGEQETQYF.

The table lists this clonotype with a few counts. The CDR3 is CAIAMGGVEGDTQYF. DNA for the CDR3: TGTGCCATCGCGATGGGGGGGGTTGAGGGAGATACGCAGTATTTT. The genes are TRBV10-3 and TRBJ2-3; 7 bases map to TRBD2. After removal of 8 bases from V and 5 bases from J, the junction contained 13 bases not matched to a gene. Germline loops: CDR1 ENHRY, CDR2 SYGVKD. This CDR3 comprises 15 residues.

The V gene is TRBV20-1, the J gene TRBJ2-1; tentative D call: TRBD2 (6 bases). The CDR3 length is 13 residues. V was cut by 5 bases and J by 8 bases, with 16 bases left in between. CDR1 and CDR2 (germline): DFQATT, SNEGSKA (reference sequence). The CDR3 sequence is CSAGQKWGDEQFF. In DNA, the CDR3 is TGCAGTGCTGGTCAAAAGTGGGGGGATGAGCAGTTCTTC.

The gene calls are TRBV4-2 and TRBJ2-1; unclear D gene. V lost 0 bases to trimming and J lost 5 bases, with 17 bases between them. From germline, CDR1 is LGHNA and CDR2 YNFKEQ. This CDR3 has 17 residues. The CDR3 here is CASSQEALGPGDNEQFF. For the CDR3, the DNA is TGTGCCAGCAGCCAAGAAGCATTGGGCCCAGGAGACAATGAGCAGTTCTTC.

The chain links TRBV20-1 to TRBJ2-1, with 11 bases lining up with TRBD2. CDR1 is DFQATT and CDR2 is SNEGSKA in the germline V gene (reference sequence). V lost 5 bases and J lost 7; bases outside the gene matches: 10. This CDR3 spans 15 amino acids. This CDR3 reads CSAAHPGLAANEQFF. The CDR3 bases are TGCAGTGCTGCACACCCGGGACTAGCGGCAAATGAGCAGTTCTTC.

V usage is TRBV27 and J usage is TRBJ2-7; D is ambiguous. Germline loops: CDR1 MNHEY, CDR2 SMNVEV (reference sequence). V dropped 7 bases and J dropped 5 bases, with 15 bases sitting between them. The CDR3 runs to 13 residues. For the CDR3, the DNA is TGTGCCAGCATTGGAAGGAATCGCGACGAGCAGTACTTC. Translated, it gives CASIGRNRDEQYF.

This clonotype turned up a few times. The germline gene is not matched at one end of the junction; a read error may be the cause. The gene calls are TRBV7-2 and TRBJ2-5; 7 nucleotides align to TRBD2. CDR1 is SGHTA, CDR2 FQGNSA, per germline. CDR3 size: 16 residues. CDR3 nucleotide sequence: TGTGCCAGCAGCTCATTGCCAAGGGACTACCGCCCCGAACTCCACTTC. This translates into CASSSLPRDYRPELHF.

This chain's CDR3 is CASSFVGSGTQYF. The CDR3 nucleotides read TGTGCCAGCAGTTTCGTGGGATCGGGGACCCAGTACTTC. The chain recombines TRBV12-3 or TRBV12-4 with TRBJ2-5; D is unresolved. The V gene lost 3 bases and the J gene lost 7 bases, with 12 bases spanning the gap. The CDR3 is 13 residues long.